This T cell receptor beta chain appears in the sequencing data of a study of cytomegalovirus exposure and HLA in healthy donors. Background on the study: Earlier, about 179 million T cells were analyzed, and fewer than 120 million unique TCR beta sequences were found among them. Study results and caveats: Researchers catalogued 150 or so TCR beta chains as cytomegalovirus-associated.

There were likely unrecorded immune exposures, though donors were nominally healthy when sampled. It was with 60 Vbeta and 13 Jbeta primers that the PCR ran. Using immunoSEQ multiplex PCR, the repertoire was profiled, and TCRdb retains in-frame clones only, with some absent. This repertoire shows some 110,000 clones, around 72% found once; its top ten account for around 2.1%. As to this clone: Its antigen is currently unknown.

The origin of this receptor is a man between 25 and 39 years old in good health and CMV-seronegative. Sequences were obtained from PBMCs.

For the CDR3, the DNA is TGTGCCTGGAGTCCAGGACAGGGGGTACTGAACACTGAAGCTTTCTTT. As protein: CAWSPGQGVLNTEAFF. The chain recombines TRBV30 with TRBJ1-1; 10 bases agree with TRBD1. J was trimmed by 0 bases and V by 2 bases; bases with no gene match: 6. In germline, CDR1 is GTSNPN, CDR2 SVGIG (reference sequence). The CDR3 totals 16 residues.